This T cell receptor beta chain was sequenced for a study of blood T cell repertoires in COVID-19. Study context: PBMCs, B-cell-depleted T cells, or T cells provided the cDNA or gDNA that made up the material.

CDR1 and CDR2 from the germline V gene are LNHDA and SQIVND (reference sequence). Trimming took 5 bases from V and 3 from J, leaving 11 bases between them. The CDR3 contains 13 residues. Data came from immunoSEQ multiplex PCR; TCRdb stores just in-frame clones and leaves some out. The top ten hold around 16% of the sample, which has approximately 100,000 clones, about 90% seen once. The chain combines TRBV19 with TRBJ2-7; the D gene is possibly TRBD2 (5 bases). The sequence was obtained from a man aged 45-60 years with acute or convalescent COVID-19. Specimen: peripheral blood. CDR3 nucleotide sequence: TGTGCCAGTAGTGACCGGGATAACTACGAGCAGTACTTC. It is translated as CASSDRDNYEQYF.